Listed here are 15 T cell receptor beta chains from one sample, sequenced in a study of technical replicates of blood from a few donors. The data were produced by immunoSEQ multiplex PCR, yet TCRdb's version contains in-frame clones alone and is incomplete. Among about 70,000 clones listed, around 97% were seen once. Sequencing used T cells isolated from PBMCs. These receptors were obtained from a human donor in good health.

The chain's CDR3 is CATRDRGRYEQYF. The CDR3 DNA sequence: TGTGCCACCCGGGACAGGGGGCGCTACGAGCAGTACTTC. V and J are TRBV5-4 and TRBJ2-7; 12 bases line up with TRBD1. Germline-derived CDR1 and CDR2 are SGHNT and YYREEE (reference sequence). This CDR3 comprises 13 residues. With V trimmed by 9 bases and J by 3 bases, 4 bases remained unmatched.

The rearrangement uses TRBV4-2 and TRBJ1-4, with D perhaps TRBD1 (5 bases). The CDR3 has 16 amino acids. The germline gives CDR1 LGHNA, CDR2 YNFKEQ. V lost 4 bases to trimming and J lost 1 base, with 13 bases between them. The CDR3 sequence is CASSRGGIVTNEKLFF. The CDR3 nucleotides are TGTGCCAGCAGCCGGGGGGGGATCGTAACTAATGAAAAACTGTTTTTT.

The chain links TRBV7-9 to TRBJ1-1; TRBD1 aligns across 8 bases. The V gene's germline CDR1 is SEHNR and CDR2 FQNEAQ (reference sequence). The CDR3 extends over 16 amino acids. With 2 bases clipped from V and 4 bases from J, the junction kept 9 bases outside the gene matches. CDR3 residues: CASSLTVPGGSTEAFF. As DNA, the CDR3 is TGTGCCAGCAGCTTAACCGTTCCAGGGGGCAGCACTGAAGCTTTCTTT.

The CDR3 reads CASSAPGGVGNEQFF. The CDR3 nucleotides read TGTGCCAGCAGTGCCCCGGGTGGAGTTGGCAATGAGCAGTTCTTC. J is TRBJ2-1 and V is TRBV2, with D uncertain. The CDR3 sequence is 15 residues long. Per the germline V gene, CDR1 is SNHLY and CDR2 is FYNNEI. Deletions cut 4 bases from V and 6 bases from J, with 16 bases between.

CDR3 DNA sequence: TGTGCCAGCAGCCACCTAGGGACAGGGGTCACTGAAGCTTTCTTT. Translating gives CASSHLGTGVTEAFF. This chain links TRBV6-5 with TRBJ1-1, with 10 bases lining up with TRBD1. CDR3 length equals 15 residues. From germline, CDR1 is MNHEY and CDR2 SVGAGI. V trimming: 6 bases; J trimming: 4 bases; junction bases outside the gene matches: 8.

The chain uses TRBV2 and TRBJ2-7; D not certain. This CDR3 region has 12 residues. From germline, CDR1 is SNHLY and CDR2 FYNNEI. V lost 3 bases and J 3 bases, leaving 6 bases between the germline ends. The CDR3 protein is CASSEGLYEQYF. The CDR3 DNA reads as TGTGCCAGCAGTGAGGGCCTCTACGAGCAGTACTTC.

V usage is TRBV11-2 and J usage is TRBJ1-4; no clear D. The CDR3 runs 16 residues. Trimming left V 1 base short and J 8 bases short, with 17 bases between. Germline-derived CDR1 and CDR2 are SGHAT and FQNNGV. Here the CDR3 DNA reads TGTGCCAGCAGCTTAGGACTAGGAAGGTCCGGAGAAAAACTGTTTTTT. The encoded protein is CASSLGLGRSGEKLFF. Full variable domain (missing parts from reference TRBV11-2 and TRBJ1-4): EAGVAQSPRYKIIEKRQSVAFWCNPISGHATLYWYQQILGQGPKLLIQFQNNGVVDDSQLPKDRFSAERLKGVDSTLKIQPAKLEDSAVYLCASSLGLGRSGEKLFFGSGTQLSVL.

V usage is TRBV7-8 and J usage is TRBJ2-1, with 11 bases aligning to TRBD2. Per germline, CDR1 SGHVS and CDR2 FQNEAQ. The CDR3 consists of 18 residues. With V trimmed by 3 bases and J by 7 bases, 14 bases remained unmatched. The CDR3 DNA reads TGTGCCAGCAGCTTGGGGGGCTCGTTAGCGGGAGGGGGGAATGAGCAGTTCTTC. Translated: CASSLGGSLAGGGNEQFF.

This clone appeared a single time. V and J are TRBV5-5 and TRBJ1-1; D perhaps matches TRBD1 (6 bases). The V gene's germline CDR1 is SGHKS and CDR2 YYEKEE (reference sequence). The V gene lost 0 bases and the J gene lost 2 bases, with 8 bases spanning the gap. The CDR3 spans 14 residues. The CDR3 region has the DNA TGTGCCAGCAGCTTGGGGGACACCAACACTGAAGCTTTCTTT. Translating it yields CASSLGDTNTEAFF.

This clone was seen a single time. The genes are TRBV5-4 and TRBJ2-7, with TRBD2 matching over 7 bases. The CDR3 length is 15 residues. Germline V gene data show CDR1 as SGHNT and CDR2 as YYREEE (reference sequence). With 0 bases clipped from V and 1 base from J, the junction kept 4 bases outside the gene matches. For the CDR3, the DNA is TGTGCCAGCAGCTTGGCGGTGGGAGGGTCCTACGAGCAGTACTTC. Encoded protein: CASSLAVGGSYEQYF.

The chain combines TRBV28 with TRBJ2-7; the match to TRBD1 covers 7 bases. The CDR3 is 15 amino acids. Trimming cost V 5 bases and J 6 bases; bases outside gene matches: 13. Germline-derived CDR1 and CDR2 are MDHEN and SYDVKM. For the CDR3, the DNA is TGTGCCAGCAGTCCACACAGGGGACGGATAGGCGAGCAGTACTTC. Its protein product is CASSPHRGRIGEQYF.

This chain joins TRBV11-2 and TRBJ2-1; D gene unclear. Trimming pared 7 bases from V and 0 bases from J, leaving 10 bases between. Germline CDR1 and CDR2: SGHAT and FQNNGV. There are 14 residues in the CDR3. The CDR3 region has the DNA TGTGCCAGCATCAGGTTGAGCTCCTACAATGAGCAGTTCTTC. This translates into CASIRLSSYNEQFF.

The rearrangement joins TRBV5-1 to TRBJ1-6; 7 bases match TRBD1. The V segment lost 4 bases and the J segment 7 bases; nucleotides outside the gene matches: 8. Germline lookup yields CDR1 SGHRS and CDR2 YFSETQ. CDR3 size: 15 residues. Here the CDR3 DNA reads TGCGCCAGCAGCGCCCCGACAGGGTTCAATTCACCCCTCCACTTT. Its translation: CASSAPTGFNSPLHF.

The CDR3 protein is CASSGGAKFQIAKNIQYF. The CDR3 region has the DNA TGTGCCAGCAGCGGAGGGGCTAAGTTCCAGATAGCCAAAAACATTCAGTACTTC. This chain uses TRBV11-3 with TRBJ2-4; D perhaps matches TRBD2 (6 bases). The CDR3 runs 18 residues. Germline-derived CDR1 and CDR2 are SGHNT and YENEEA. V was cut by 5 bases and J by 0 bases, with 20 bases left in between.

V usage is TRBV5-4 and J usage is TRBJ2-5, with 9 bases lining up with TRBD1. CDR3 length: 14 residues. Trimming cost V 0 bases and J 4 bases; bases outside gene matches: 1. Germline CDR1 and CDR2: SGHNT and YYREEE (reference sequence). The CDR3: CASSLGDRVETQYF. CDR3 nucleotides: TGTGCCAGCAGCTTGGGGGACAGGGTAGAGACCCAGTACTTC.